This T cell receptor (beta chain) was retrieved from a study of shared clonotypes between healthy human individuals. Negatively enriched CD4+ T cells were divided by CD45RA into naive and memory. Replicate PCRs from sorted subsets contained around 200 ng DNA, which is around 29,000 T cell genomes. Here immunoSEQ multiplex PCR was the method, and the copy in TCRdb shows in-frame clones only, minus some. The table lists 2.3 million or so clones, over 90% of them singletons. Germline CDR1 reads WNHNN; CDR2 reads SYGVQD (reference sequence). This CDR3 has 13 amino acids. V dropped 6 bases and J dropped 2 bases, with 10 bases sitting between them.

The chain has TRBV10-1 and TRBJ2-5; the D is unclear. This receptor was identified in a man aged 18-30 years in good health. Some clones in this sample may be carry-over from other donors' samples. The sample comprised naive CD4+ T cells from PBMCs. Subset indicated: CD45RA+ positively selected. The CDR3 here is CASSRAVQETQYF. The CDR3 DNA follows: TGCGCCAGCAGCCGGGCGGTACAAGAGACCCAGTACTTC.